Listed below are T cell receptor beta chains from one sample, sequenced in a study of shared clonotypes between healthy human individuals. The method was immunoSEQ multiplex PCR; TCRdb's version includes in-frame clones alone and lacks a portion of them. The sample shows about 2.2 million clones, about 94% of them seen only once. The source material was naive CD8+ T cells from PBMCs. The receptors were gathered from a man between 18 and 29 years old in good health. Some clones in this sample may be carry-over from other donors' samples. Both conserved end residues are trimmed from each CDR3. The D gene is left open where the match is weak.

J gene: TRBJ2-2; D gene: TRBD1; V gene: TRBV4-2; CDR3 protein: ASSQELQGENGELF
J gene: TRBJ1-1; D gene: TRBD1; V gene: TRBV28; CDR3 protein: ASSFNGQGMNTEAF
J gene: TRBJ2-7; D gene: TRBD1; V gene: TRBV5-1; CDR3 protein: ASRPGQGREQY
J gene: TRBJ1-1; D gene: .; V gene: TRBV2; CDR3 protein: ASKPSGHSGNTEAF
J gene: TRBJ2-7; D gene: .; V gene: TRBV11-2; CDR3 protein: ASSLDPGFSYEQY
J gene: TRBJ1-2; D gene: .; V gene: TRBV13; CDR3 protein: ASSLSPRTIYGYT
J gene: TRBJ1-2; D gene: .; V gene: TRBV4-3; CDR3 protein: ASSQDRGGGYT
J gene: TRBJ2-7; D gene: .; V gene: TRBV5-5; CDR3 protein: ASNYRDTVTEWY
J gene: TRBJ2-1; D gene: TRBD2; V gene: TRBV14; CDR3 protein: ASSPRTGLAGGHYQDEQF
J gene: TRBJ2-3; D gene: .; V gene: TRBV5-4; CDR3 protein: ASSLLGMADTQY
J gene: TRBJ2-3; D gene: .; V gene: TRBV7-9; CDR3 protein: ASSLVSEATDTQY
J gene: TRBJ2-5; D gene: TRBD2; V gene: TRBV27; CDR3 protein: ASSLSGLGGETQY
J gene: TRBJ2-7; D gene: .; V gene: TRBV19; CDR3 protein: ASSLPGIGQY
J gene: TRBJ2-1; D gene: .; V gene: TRBV7-8; CDR3 protein: ASGDGYNEQF
J gene: TRBJ2-7; D gene: .; V gene: TRBV28; CDR3 protein: ASRSKAYPHEQY
J gene: TRBJ2-7; D gene: .; V gene: TRBV27; CDR3 protein: ASSRTTGPEQY
J gene: TRBJ2-7; D gene: TRBD1; V gene: TRBV19; CDR3 protein: ASSLSGGYEQY
J gene: TRBJ2-1; D gene: TRBD2; V gene: TRBV7-6; CDR3 protein: ASRPGGGYNEQF
J gene: TRBJ1-4; D gene: .; V gene: TRBV11-2; CDR3 protein: ASSLRGREGTNEKLF
J gene: TRBJ1-2; D gene: .; V gene: TRBV28; CDR3 protein: ASSLGTYGYT
J gene: TRBJ1-4; D gene: .; V gene: TRBV28; CDR3 protein: ASSPPSGTNEKLF
J gene: TRBJ2-1; D gene: .; V gene: TRBV27; CDR3 protein: ASSYRPRLRGEQF
J gene: TRBJ1-1; D gene: .; V gene: TRBV10-3; CDR3 protein: AISPAGVNTEAF
J gene: TRBJ2-1; D gene: .; V gene: TRBV5-4; CDR3 protein: ASSLVGEQF
J gene: TRBJ1-4; D gene: TRBD1; V gene: TRBV29-1; CDR3 protein: SGTDRDREKLF
J gene: TRBJ2-7; D gene: TRBD2; V gene: TRBV4-3; CDR3 protein: ASSPRGTSGIYEQY
J gene: TRBJ2-3; D gene: .; V gene: TRBV28; CDR3 protein: ATGPRSPTDTQY
J gene: TRBJ1-1; D gene: .; V gene: TRBV7-9; CDR3 protein: ASSSPHSTEAF
J gene: TRBJ2-1; D gene: TRBD2; V gene: TRBV7-9; CDR3 protein: ASSPLGGLAGVEEQF
J gene: TRBJ2-5; D gene: TRBD2; V gene: TRBV27; CDR3 protein: ASRGLAEGQETQY
J gene: TRBJ2-7; D gene: .; V gene: TRBV15; CDR3 protein: ATSRPFGEQY
J gene: TRBJ1-2; D gene: .; V gene: TRBV28; CDR3 protein: ASSINRVGGYT
J gene: TRBJ2-7; D gene: TRBD2; V gene: TRBV13; CDR3 protein: ASSLAGGAEQY
J gene: TRBJ1-3; D gene: TRBD1; V gene: TRBV7-8; CDR3 protein: ASSSRLQGAYGNTIY
J gene: TRBJ1-5; D gene: .; V gene: TRBV6-5; CDR3 protein: ASSYSVGHPGKPQH
J gene: TRBJ1-2; D gene: .; V gene: TRBV5-5; CDR3 protein: ASSLAAGYT
J gene: TRBJ2-7; D gene: .; V gene: TRBV5-1; CDR3 protein: ASSYRVENYEQY
J gene: TRBJ1-3; D gene: TRBD1; V gene: TRBV29-1; CDR3 protein: SGRGGFGDTIY
J gene: TRBJ1-4; D gene: TRBD1; V gene: TRBV13; CDR3 protein: ASTRDRVSTNEKLF
J gene: TRBJ2-1; D gene: .; V gene: TRBV4-2; CDR3 protein: ASSLRKSWNEQF
J gene: TRBJ2-5; D gene: TRBD2; V gene: TRBV4-1; CDR3 protein: ASSQEGVIAGLKETQY
J gene: TRBJ1-2; D gene: TRBD1; V gene: TRBV6-6; CDR3 protein: ASRFKGQGASFGYT
J gene: TRBJ2-3; D gene: .; V gene: TRBV2; CDR3 protein: ATDTQY
J gene: TRBJ1-2; D gene: TRBD1; V gene: TRBV28; CDR3 protein: ASSYPQGAFGYT
J gene: TRBJ1-5; D gene: .; V gene: TRBV28; CDR3 protein: ASSLHRRGNQPQH
J gene: TRBJ1-6; D gene: .; V gene: TRBV30; CDR3 protein: AWSETGRPKNSPLH
J gene: TRBJ1-1; D gene: .; V gene: TRBV19; CDR3 protein: ASSTSWGPEAF
J gene: TRBJ2-7; D gene: .; V gene: TRBV30; CDR3 protein: AWSVRGLAGYEQY
J gene: TRBJ2-2; D gene: .; V gene: TRBV29-1; CDR3 protein: SVGRANTGELF
J gene: TRBJ2-1; D gene: .; V gene: TRBV9; CDR3 protein: ASSVAGISDEQF
J gene: TRBJ2-2; D gene: .; V gene: TRBV7-9; CDR3 protein: ASSFETNTGELF
J gene: TRBJ1-3; D gene: .; V gene: TRBV6-5; CDR3 protein: ASSYTGTTGNTIY
J gene: TRBJ1-5; D gene: TRBD1; V gene: TRBV9; CDR3 protein: ASSGGQGVGSNQPQH
J gene: .; D gene: TRBD1; V gene: TRBV25-1; CDR3 protein: ASSGDRDRDGEQY
J gene: TRBJ1-1; D gene: .; V gene: TRBV5-1; CDR3 protein: ASSLSQILNTEAF
J gene: TRBJ2-7; D gene: TRBD1; V gene: TRBV7-8; CDR3 protein: ASSYYPGQGPYEQY
J gene: TRBJ2-7; D gene: .; V gene: TRBV7-9; CDR3 protein: ASSSPSGTYEQY
J gene: TRBJ1-3; D gene: TRBD1; V gene: TRBV28; CDR3 protein: ASRTYRGGPGNTIY